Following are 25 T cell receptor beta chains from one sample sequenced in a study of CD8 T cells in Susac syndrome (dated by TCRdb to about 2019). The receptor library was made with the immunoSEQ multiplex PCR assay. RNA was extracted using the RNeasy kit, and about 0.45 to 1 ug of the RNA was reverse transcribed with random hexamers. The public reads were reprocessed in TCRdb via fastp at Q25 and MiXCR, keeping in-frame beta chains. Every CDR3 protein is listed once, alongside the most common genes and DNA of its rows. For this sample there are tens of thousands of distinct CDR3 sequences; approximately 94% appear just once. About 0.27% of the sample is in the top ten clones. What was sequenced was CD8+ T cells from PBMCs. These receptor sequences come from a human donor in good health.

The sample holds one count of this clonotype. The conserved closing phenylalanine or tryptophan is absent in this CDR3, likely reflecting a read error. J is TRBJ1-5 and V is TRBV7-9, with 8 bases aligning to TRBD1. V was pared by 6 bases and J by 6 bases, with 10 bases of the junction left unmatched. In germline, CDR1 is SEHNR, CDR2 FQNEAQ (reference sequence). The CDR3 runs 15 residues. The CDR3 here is CASRRTGRESQPQHI. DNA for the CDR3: TGTGCCAGCAGGCGGACAGGGAGGGAAAGTCAGCCCCAGCATATT.

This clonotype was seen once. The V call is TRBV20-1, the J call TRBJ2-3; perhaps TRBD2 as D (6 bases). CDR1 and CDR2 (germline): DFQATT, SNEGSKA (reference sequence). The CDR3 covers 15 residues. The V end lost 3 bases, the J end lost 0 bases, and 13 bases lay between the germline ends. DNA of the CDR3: TGCAGTGCTAGGGGGTGGGAGGAAAGCACAGATACGCAGTATTTT. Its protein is CSARGWEESTDTQYF.

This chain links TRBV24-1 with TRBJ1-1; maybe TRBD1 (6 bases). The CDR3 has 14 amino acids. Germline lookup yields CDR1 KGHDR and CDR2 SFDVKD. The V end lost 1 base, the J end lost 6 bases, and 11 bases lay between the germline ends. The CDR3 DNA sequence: TGTGCCACCAGTGATTTCAGGGGTTTGCCTGAAGCTTTCTTT. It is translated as CATSDFRGLPEAFF.

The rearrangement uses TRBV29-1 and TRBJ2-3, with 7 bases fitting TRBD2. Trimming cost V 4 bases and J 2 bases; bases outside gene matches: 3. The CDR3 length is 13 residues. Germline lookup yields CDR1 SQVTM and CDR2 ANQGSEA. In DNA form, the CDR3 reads TGCAGCGTTGGGCGGGAGACCACAGATACGCAGTATTTT. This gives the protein CSVGRETTDTQYF.

The DNA for the CDR3 is TGTGCCAGCAGCTCCGGGGGGGAGCAGTACTTC. Its translation is CASSSGGEQYF. The chain links TRBV6-6 to TRBJ2-7; 7 nucleotides match TRBD2. CDR1 and CDR2 from the germline V gene are MNHNY and SVGAGI (reference sequence). CDR3 size: 11 residues. V was pared by 6 bases and J by 7 bases, with 3 bases of the junction left unmatched.

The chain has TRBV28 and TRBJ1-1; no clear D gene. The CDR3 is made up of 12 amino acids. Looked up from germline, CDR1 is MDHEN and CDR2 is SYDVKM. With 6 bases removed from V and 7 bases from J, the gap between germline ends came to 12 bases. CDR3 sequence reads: CASSLPPFEAFF. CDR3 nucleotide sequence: TGTGCCAGCAGCCTGCCGCCCTTTGAAGCTTTCTTT.

CDR3 in DNA: TGTGCCAGCGGGAGGGGTGGAAACATTCAGTACTTC. Translating gives CASGRGGNIQYF. This chain connects TRBV27 to TRBJ2-4; 7 positions match TRBD2. Losses at the gene ends were 8 bases for V and 6 bases for J; bases not matched to a gene: 4. There are 12 residues in the CDR3. CDR1 MNHEY and CDR2 SMNVEV come from the germline V gene (reference sequence).

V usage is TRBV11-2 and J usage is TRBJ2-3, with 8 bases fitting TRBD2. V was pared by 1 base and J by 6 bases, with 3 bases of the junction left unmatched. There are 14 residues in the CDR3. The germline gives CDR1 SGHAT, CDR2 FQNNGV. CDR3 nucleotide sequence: TGTGCCAGCAGCTTAGGGACTAGCAGGGATACGCAGTATTTT. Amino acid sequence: CASSLGTSRDTQYF. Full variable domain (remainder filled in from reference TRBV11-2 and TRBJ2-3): EAGVAQSPRYKIIEKRQSVAFWCNPISGHATLYWYQQILGQGPKLLIQFQNNGVVDDSQLPKDRFSAERLKGVDSTLKIQPAKLEDSAVYLCASSLGTSRDTQYFGPGTRLTVL.

The CDR3 region is CASSSTGQGYSYGYTF. The CDR3 bases are TGTGCCAGCAGTTCGACAGGGCAGGGCTATAGCTATGGCTACACCTTC. The rearrangement links TRBV28 to TRBJ1-2; 7 nucleotides match TRBD1. This CDR3 is 16 amino acids long. CDR1 is MDHEN, CDR2 SYDVKM, per germline. Trimming took 4 bases from V and 4 from J; bases not matched to a gene: 12.

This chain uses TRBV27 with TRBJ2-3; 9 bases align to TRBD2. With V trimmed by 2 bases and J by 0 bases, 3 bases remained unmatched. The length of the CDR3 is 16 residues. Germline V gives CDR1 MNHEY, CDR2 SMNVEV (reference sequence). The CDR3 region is CASSLNLAGSTDTQYF. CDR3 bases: TGTGCCAGCAGTTTAAACCTAGCGGGGAGCACAGATACGCAGTATTTT.

CDR3 in DNA: TGTGCCTGGAGTCCGCCGGGACGCCTGTACCAAGAGACCCAGTACTTC. Protein sequence: CAWSPPGRLYQETQYF. This rearrangement joins TRBV30 to TRBJ2-5; D may be TRBD1 or TRBD2 (5 bases each). This CDR3 contains 16 residues. Germline V CDR1 and CDR2: GTSNPN, SVGIG (reference sequence). Trimming pared 2 bases from V and 0 bases from J, leaving 16 bases between.

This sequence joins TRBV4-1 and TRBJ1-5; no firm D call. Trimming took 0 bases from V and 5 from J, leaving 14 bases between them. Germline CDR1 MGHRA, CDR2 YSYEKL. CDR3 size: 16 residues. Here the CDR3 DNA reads TGCGCCAGCAGCCAAGATCCGGACCGAGGGTATCAGCCCCAGCATTTT. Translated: CASSQDPDRGYQPQHF.

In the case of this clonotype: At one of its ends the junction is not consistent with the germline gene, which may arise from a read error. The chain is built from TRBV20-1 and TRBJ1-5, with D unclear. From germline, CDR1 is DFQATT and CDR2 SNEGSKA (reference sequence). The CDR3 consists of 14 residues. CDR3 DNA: TGCAGTGCTGGAGATGGTGCCAGCAATCAGCCCCAGCATTTT. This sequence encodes CSAGDGASNQPQHF.

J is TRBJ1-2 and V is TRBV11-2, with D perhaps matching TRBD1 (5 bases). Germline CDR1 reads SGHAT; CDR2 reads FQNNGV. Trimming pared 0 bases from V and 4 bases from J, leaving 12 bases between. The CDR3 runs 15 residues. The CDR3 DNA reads TGTGCCAGCAGCTTAGAATTGAGGGACCTCTATGGCTACACCTTC. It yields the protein CASSLELRDLYGYTF.

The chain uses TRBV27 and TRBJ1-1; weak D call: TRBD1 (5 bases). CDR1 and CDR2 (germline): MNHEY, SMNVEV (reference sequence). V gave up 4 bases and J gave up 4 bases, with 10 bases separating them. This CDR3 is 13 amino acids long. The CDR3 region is CASSYSGGTEAFF. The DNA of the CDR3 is TGTGCCAGCAGTTATTCGGGGGGCACTGAAGCTTTCTTT.

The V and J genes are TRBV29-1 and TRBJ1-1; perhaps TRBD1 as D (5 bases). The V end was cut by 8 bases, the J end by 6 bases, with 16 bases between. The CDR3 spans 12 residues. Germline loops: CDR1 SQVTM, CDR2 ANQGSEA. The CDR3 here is CSSTAGLPEAFF. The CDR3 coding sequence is TGCAGCAGCACGGCAGGGTTGCCTGAAGCTTTCTTT.

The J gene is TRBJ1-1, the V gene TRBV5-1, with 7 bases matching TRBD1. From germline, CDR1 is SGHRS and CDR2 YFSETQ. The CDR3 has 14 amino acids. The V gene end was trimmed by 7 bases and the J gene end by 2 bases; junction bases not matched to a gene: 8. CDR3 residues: CASSSRDSNTEAFF. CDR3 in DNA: TGCGCCAGCTCGTCCCGGGACAGCAACACTGAAGCTTTCTTT.

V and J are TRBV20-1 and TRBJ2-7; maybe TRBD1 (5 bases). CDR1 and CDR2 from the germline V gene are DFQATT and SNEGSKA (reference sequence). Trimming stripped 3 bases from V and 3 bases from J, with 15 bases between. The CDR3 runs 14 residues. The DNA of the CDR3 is TGCAGTGCTAGGGGGCAGAAGGTGGGCTACGAGCAGTACTTC. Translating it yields CSARGQKVGYEQYF.

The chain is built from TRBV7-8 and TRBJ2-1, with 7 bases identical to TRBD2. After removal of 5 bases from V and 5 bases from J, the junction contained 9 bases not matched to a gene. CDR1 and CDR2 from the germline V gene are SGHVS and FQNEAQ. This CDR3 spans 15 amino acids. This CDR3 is CASSPSRGFNNEQFF. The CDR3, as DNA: TGTGCCAGCAGCCCGTCGCGGGGGTTTAACAATGAGCAGTTCTTC.

The CDR3 loop is CASSVDSNGHSGYTF. CDR3 in DNA: TGTGCCAGCAGCGTAGATTCGAACGGGCACTCTGGCTACACCTTC. This chain connects TRBV9 to TRBJ1-2; D not certain. CDR3 size: 15 residues. Trimming removed 0 bases from V and 7 bases from J, with 16 bases in between. Germline lookup yields CDR1 SGDLS and CDR2 YYNGEE.

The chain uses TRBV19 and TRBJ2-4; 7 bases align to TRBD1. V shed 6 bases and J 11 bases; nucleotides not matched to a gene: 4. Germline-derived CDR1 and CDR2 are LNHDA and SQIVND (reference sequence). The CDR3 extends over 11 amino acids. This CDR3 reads CASSTDRVQYF. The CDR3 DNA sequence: TGTGCCAGTAGCACAGACAGGGTTCAGTACTTC.

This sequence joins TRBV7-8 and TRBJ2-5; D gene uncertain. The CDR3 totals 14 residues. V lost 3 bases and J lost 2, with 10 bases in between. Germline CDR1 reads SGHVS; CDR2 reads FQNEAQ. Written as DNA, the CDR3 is TGTGCCAGCAGCTTGAACGCAGGTCAAGAGACCCAGTACTTC. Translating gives CASSLNAGQETQYF.

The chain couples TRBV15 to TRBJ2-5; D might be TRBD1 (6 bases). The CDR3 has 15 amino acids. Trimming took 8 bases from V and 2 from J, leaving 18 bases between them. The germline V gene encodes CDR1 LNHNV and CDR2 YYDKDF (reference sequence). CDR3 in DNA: TGTGCCACCTACAGGGACCGAGAGGATCAAGAGACCCAGTACTTC. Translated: CATYRDREDQETQYF.

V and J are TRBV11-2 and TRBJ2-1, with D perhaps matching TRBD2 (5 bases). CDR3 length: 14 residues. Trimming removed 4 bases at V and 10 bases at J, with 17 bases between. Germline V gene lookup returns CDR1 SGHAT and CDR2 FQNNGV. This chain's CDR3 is CASSSPSAWEEQFF. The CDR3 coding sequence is TGTGCCAGCAGCTCCCCATCCGCCTGGGAGGAGCAGTTCTTC.

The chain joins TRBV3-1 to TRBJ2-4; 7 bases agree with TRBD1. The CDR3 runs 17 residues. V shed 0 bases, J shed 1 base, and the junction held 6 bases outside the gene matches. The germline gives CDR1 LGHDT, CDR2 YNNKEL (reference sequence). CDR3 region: CASSQDYKGAAKNIQYF. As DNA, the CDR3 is TGTGCCAGCAGCCAAGATTATAAGGGGGCGGCCAAAAACATTCAGTACTTC.